This T cell receptor (beta chain) stems from a study of early T cells in non-severe SARS-CoV-2 infection. In the study overall: Sequencing used unsorted whole-blood bulk RNA, so chains lack pairing. Study results and caveats: VDJdb matching favored anti-spike CD8 responses, missing private and CD4 specificities.

Individual cDNA molecules received unique molecular identifiers during library preparation. Via MiXCR, TCRdb re-called the 5' RACE reads, giving one row per CDR3 protein. The table includes approximately 64,000 distinct CDR3 sequences, roughly a fifth detected once. This clonotype has at least ten counts. Its antigen is still unknown. The CDR3 has 12 residues. Trimming took 2 bases from V and 8 from J, leaving 9 bases between them. The chain couples TRBV12-3 or TRBV12-4 to TRBJ1-2; D is unresolved. The material sequenced was whole blood, taken at baseline. This clonotype originated in an adult who was a healthcare worker with PCR-confirmed SARS-CoV-2 infection or an uninfected control (not recorded which). The CDR3 region is CASSLPGRGYTF. CDR3 DNA: TGTGCCAGCAGTTTACCGGGGAGAGGCTACACCTTC.